The present entry profiles one T cell receptor (beta chain) with its context. From germline, CDR1 is MDHEN and CDR2 SYDVKM. This CDR3 contains 17 residues. J gave up 2 bases and V 4 bases, and 8 bases lay outside the gene matches. In the original processing: Quantification of nucleated cells was approximated via reference gene primer amplification. Profiling relied on immunoSEQ multiplex PCR, and the TCRdb table lists in-frame clones only, not all of them. V and J calls and clone size are given by that table; D and trimming were obtained from the DNA. This sample has about 140,000 clones; about 80% occur once, and the top ten carry over 2.5%. This sample was included in a study of blood T cell repertoires in COVID-19. Overall study context: T cells, B-cell-depleted T cells, or PBMCs provided the cDNA or gDNA that served as material.

The study drew participants aged roughly 18 to 89 years from some 25 US areas. The receptor's source is a woman in her fifties or sixties who had recovered from COVID-19. The V gene is TRBV28, the J gene TRBJ2-4; 10 bases are shared with TRBD1. Sequenced: PBMCs or T cells enriched from blood (not recorded which). The CDR3 DNA follows: TGTGCCAGCAGTTCGACAGGGGGCCAAGGATCCAAAAACATTCAGTACTTC. Translation gives CASSSTGGQGSKNIQYF.